Shown below are 30 T cell receptor beta chains from a single sample sequenced in a study of T cell responses to AZD1222 COVID-19 vaccine. Generated by immunoSEQ multiplex PCR, the TCRdb table keeps only in-frame clones and is missing some. The data contain more than 70,000 clones, about 86% of them seen just once; the ten biggest clones take up about 7.5%. Sample: peripheral blood, taken on day 0 of AZD1222 vaccination. These TCRs come from an adult in good health.

V is TRBV3-1 (or the pseudogene TRBV3-2) and J is TRBJ1-5, with D unclear. With 1 base removed from V and 4 bases from J, the gap between germline ends came to 11 bases. The germline V gene has CDR1 LGHDT and CDR2 YNNKEL (reference sequence). The CDR3 loop spans 15 amino acids. DNA of the CDR3: TGTGCCAGCAGCCAAGGGTACAGCCCTAATCAGCCCCAGCATTTT. Its protein is CASSQGYSPNQPQHF.

This clone was recorded a few times. The genes are TRBV4-1 and TRBJ2-7, with D perhaps matching TRBD2 (6 bases). The CDR3 sequence is 13 residues long. Trimming removed 0 bases from V and 7 bases from J, with 10 bases in between. Germline V lookup: CDR1 MGHRA, CDR2 YSYEKL. The CDR3 reads CASSQDRGWEQYF. The CDR3 DNA sequence: TGCGCCAGCAGCCAAGATCGGGGGTGGGAGCAGTACTTC.

The chain employs TRBV18 and TRBJ2-3; TRBD2 agrees at 10 bases. This CDR3 region has 17 residues. CDR1 is KGHSH, CDR2 LQKENI, per germline. J gave up 1 base and V 2 bases, and 6 bases lay outside the gene matches. The CDR3: CASSPTTSGTGTDTQYF. Here the CDR3 DNA reads TGTGCCAGCTCACCAACCACTAGCGGGACTGGCACAGATACGCAGTATTTT.

The V call is TRBV5-6, the J call TRBJ2-3, with D tentatively TRBD1 or TRBD2 (5 bases each). The CDR3 runs 15 residues. V lost 2 bases, J lost 5 bases, and 15 bases lay in between. Looked up from germline, CDR1 is SGHDT and CDR2 is YYEEEE. This CDR3 reads CASSFGTPDVDTQYF. CDR3 sequence (DNA): TGTGCCAGCAGCTTCGGGACCCCAGACGTAGATACGCAGTATTTT. Filled out from reference TRBV5-6 and TRBJ2-3, the complete variable domain reads DAGVTQSPTHLIKTRGQQVTLRCSPKSGHDTVSWYQQALGQGPQFIFQYYEEEERQRGNFPDRFSGHQFPNYSSELNVNALLLGDSALYLCASSFGTPDVDTQYFGPGTRLTVL.

The V gene is TRBV27, the J gene TRBJ2-7; 9 bases fit TRBD2. V lost 0 bases and J lost 3; bases outside the gene matches: 3. Germline V gene sequence: CDR1 MNHEY, CDR2 SMNVEV (reference sequence). This CDR3 has 15 residues. The CDR3, as DNA: TGTGCCAGCAGTTTATCGGGACTAGCAGACTACGAGCAGTACTTC. It yields the protein CASSLSGLADYEQYF.

The chain has TRBV6-5 and TRBJ2-7; 12 bases align to TRBD1. Losses at the gene ends were 6 bases for V and 4 bases for J; bases not matched to a gene: 4. The CDR3 has 14 residues. Germline lookup yields CDR1 MNHEY and CDR2 SVGAGI. The CDR3 protein is CASRAGQGAYEQYF. CDR3 coding DNA: TGTGCCAGCAGGGCGGGACAGGGGGCTTACGAGCAGTACTTC.

The chain is built from TRBV7-2 and TRBJ2-5; 8 bases are a match to TRBD1. This CDR3 contains 15 residues. The germline V gene has CDR1 SGHTA and CDR2 FQGNSA. The V and J ends lost 6 bases and 3 bases, in that order; junction bases with no gene match: 9. The CDR3 protein is CASSLWAGQEETQYF. The CDR3 nucleotides read TGTGCCAGCAGTCTATGGGCGGGACAGGAAGAGACCCAGTACTTC.

This clone has only one observation. The rearrangement joins TRBV4-3 to TRBJ2-3; D unresolved. The CDR3 has 14 residues. With 1 base removed from V and 6 bases from J, the gap between germline ends came to 11 bases. CDR1 and CDR2 from the germline V gene are LGHNA and YSLEER. CDR3 in amino acids: CASSQALYGDTQYF. Here the CDR3 DNA reads TGCGCCAGCAGCCAAGCACTGTATGGGGATACGCAGTATTTT.

V usage is TRBV27 and J usage is TRBJ1-2, with a tentative D call TRBD1 (6 bases). The CDR3 is 14 amino acids. The germline gives CDR1 MNHEY, CDR2 SMNVEV (reference sequence). V gave up 3 bases and J gave up 2 bases, with 10 bases separating them. CDR3 nucleotide sequence: TGTGCCAGCAGTTTGGGGGCTTTAAACTATGGCTACACCTTC. Encoded protein: CASSLGALNYGYTF.

The V and J genes are TRBV19 and TRBJ2-3; TRBD2 might be the D (6 bases). The germline V gene encodes CDR1 LNHDA and CDR2 SQIVND (reference sequence). This CDR3 region has 15 residues. V lost 0 bases and J 4 bases, leaving 11 bases between the germline ends. CDR3 coding DNA: TGTGCCAGTAGTATAGAAACGGGAGCCGCAGATACGCAGTATTTT. This gives the protein CASSIETGAADTQYF.

The V gene is TRBV9, the J gene TRBJ2-3; TRBD2 aligns across 13 bases. The CDR3 consists of 16 residues. V was clipped by 4 bases and J by 6 bases; unmatched bases: 8. Germline V CDR1 and CDR2: SGDLS, YYNGEE. CDR3 region: CASSQRTSGREDTQYF. The CDR3 DNA reads as TGTGCCAGCAGCCAAAGGACTAGCGGGAGAGAGGATACGCAGTATTTT.

This chain connects TRBV7-6 to TRBJ2-2; TRBD2 matches at 10 bases. The CDR3 has 18 residues. V shed 2 bases, J shed 3 bases, and the junction held 9 bases outside the gene matches. Germline V gene sequence: CDR1 SGHVS, CDR2 FNYEAQ. CDR3 bases: TGTGCCAGCAGCTTAAGAGCGGGAGGGCCCTACGACACCGGGGAGCTGTTTTTT. Residues: CASSLRAGGPYDTGELFF.

Written as DNA, the CDR3 is TGTGCCAGCAGCCTCGAGGGAGCTAGCTACAATGAGCAGTTCTTC. Protein sequence: CASSLEGASYNEQFF. The V call is TRBV11-2, the J call TRBJ2-1; weak D call: TRBD2 (5 bases). V shed 5 bases and J shed 3 bases, with 14 bases lying between them. Germline CDR1 SGHAT, CDR2 FQNNGV. CDR3 length: 15 amino acids. The full variable domain, completed using reference TRBV11-2 and TRBJ2-1, is EAGVAQSPRYKIIEKRQSVAFWCNPISGHATLYWYQQILGQGPKLLIQFQNNGVVDDSQLPKDRFSAERLKGVDSTLKIQPAKLEDSAVYLCASSLEGASYNEQFFGPGTRLTVL.

CDR3 in amino acids: CAGSSLREYNSPLHF. As DNA, the CDR3 is TGTGCAGGTTCGTCGTTAAGGGAGTATAATTCACCCCTCCACTTT. The V call is TRBV28, the J call TRBJ1-6; D uncertain. The CDR3 has 15 residues. Germline-derived CDR1 and CDR2 are MDHEN and SYDVKM.

The chain is built from TRBV7-2 and TRBJ2-3; TRBD2 agrees at 8 bases. The trim removed 5 bases at V and 14 bases at J, leaving 30 bases unmatched. The CDR3 length is 19 residues. CDR1 and CDR2 (germline): SGHTA, FQGNSA. The CDR3 DNA sequence: TGTGCCAGCAGCCGCAGAGCGGGAGTATTGGTAAGATCCAGTGAGCAGACGTATTTT. It specifies CASSRRAGVLVRSSEQTYF.

V and J are TRBV4-1 and TRBJ1-1; D gene unclear. Germline values: CDR1 MGHRA, CDR2 YSYEKL. Trimming stripped 4 bases from V and 4 bases from J, with 16 bases between. The CDR3 has 15 amino acids. In DNA, the CDR3 is TGCGCCAGCAGCCCGTCCCGTGGGCGCGGCACTGAAGCTTTCTTT. It specifies CASSPSRGRGTEAFF.

The V gene is TRBV7-9, the J gene TRBJ2-1; 9 bases are a match to TRBD2. Per the germline V gene, CDR1 is SEHNR and CDR2 is FQNEAQ (reference sequence). V trimming: 7 bases; J trimming: 3 bases; junction bases outside the gene matches: 10. This CDR3 region has 16 residues. The CDR3 here is CASTDLAGELYNEQFF. CDR3 DNA: TGTGCCAGCACAGACTTAGCGGGGGAACTCTACAATGAGCAGTTCTTC.

V usage is TRBV4-2 and J usage is TRBJ1-2; D is unresolved. V was trimmed by 0 bases and J by 6 bases, leaving 20 bases between them. Germline CDR1 LGHNA, CDR2 YNFKEQ. This CDR3 spans 17 amino acids. Here the CDR3 reads CASSQDPQERRLHGYTF. Written as DNA, the CDR3 is TGTGCCAGCAGCCAAGATCCCCAGGAACGGCGGCTGCATGGCTACACCTTC.

The chain carries TRBV6-5 and TRBJ2-2; 14 nucleotides agree with TRBD2. V was pared by 0 bases and J by 8 bases, with 2 bases of the junction left unmatched. Germline V gives CDR1 MNHEY, CDR2 SVGAGI. The CDR3 totals 16 residues. As DNA, the CDR3 is TGTGCCAGCAGTTACTCGACTAGCGGGAGGGGTGGGGAGCTGTTTTTT. It encodes CASSYSTSGRGGELFF.

This sequence joins TRBV19 and TRBJ1-5; D is unclear. The germline V and J ends were trimmed by 6 bases and 1 base, with 13 bases remaining between them. The CDR3 length is 15 residues. The V gene's germline CDR1 is LNHDA and CDR2 SQIVND (reference sequence). CDR3 nucleotides: TGTGCCAGTAGCCCTCGGGCTGGGAGCAATCAGCCCCAGCATTTT. Its translation is CASSPRAGSNQPQHF.

The V call is TRBV3-1 (or the pseudogene TRBV3-2), the J call TRBJ2-7; D call uncertain. Germline V lookup: CDR1 LGHDT, CDR2 YNNKEL (reference sequence). This CDR3 contains 15 residues. V lost 0 bases, J lost 0 bases, and 9 bases lay in between. This CDR3 is CASSQDQESSYEQYF. The DNA of the CDR3 is TGTGCCAGCAGCCAAGATCAGGAGTCCTCCTACGAGCAGTACTTC.

The CDR3 loop is CATSDLGTEPHTF. CDR3 DNA: TGTGCCACCAGTGATTTGGGGACGGAGCCCCACACCTTC. This chain connects TRBV24-1 to TRBJ1-2, with D perhaps TRBD1 (5 bases). Germline values: CDR1 KGHDR, CDR2 SFDVKD. CDR3 size: 13 residues. Deletions cut 0 bases from V and 12 bases from J, with 13 bases between.

The chain employs TRBV28 and TRBJ1-3, with TRBD1 as a possible D gene (6 bases). The CDR3 extends over 15 amino acids. Trimming took off 7 bases at V and 4 bases at J, with 17 bases between the two ends. The germline gives CDR1 MDHEN, CDR2 SYDVKM. CDR3 region: CASISGHTLGNTIYF. CDR3 coding DNA: TGTGCCAGCATCTCGGGACACACTCTAGGAAACACCATATATTTT. The variable domain in full, completed from reference TRBV28 and TRBJ1-3, reads DVKVTQSSRYLVKRTGEKVFLECVQDMDHENMFWYRQDPGLGLRLIYFSYDVKMKEKGDIPEGYSVSREKKERFSLILESASTNQTSMYLCASISGHTLGNTIYFGEGSWLTVV.

V is TRBV11-2 and J is TRBJ1-4; a possible D gene is TRBD1 (5 bases). Germline CDR1 is SGHAT and CDR2 is FQNNGV. The CDR3 has 14 amino acids. V shed 5 bases and J shed 7 bases, with 14 bases lying between them. CDR3: CASSLRGVGEKLFF. CDR3 DNA: TGTGCCAGCAGCCTCCGGGGGGTCGGTGAAAAACTGTTTTTT.

V gene TRBV7-9 combines with J gene TRBJ2-5; 7 bases match TRBD2. Germline V gene lookup returns CDR1 SEHNR and CDR2 FQNEAQ (reference sequence). The length of the CDR3 is 15 residues. V lost 2 bases, J lost 1 base, and 4 bases stayed unmatched. DNA of the CDR3: TGTGCCAGCAGCTTAAGGGCTAGCGGCCAAGAGACCCAGTACTTC. Its translation: CASSLRASGQETQYF.

Here the CDR3 reads CASRLAGGTDTQYF. The CDR3 DNA reads as TGTGCCAGCAGGCTAGCGGGAGGCACAGATACGCAGTATTTT. V and J are TRBV6-5 and TRBJ2-3; 10 bases fit TRBD2. V lost 6 bases, J lost 1 base, and 1 base stayed unmatched. The CDR3 runs 14 residues. Per germline, CDR1 MNHEY and CDR2 SVGAGI.

The chain links TRBV6-2 or TRBV6-3 to TRBJ1-2; 9 bases agree with TRBD1. This CDR3 is built from 14 residues. Germline V gene data show CDR1 as MNHEY and CDR2 as SVGEGT. V lost 3 bases, J lost 8 bases, and 7 bases stayed unmatched. CDR3 bases: TGTGCCAGCAGTTATAGTTGGACAGGGGTCGGCTACACCTTC. This gives the protein CASSYSWTGVGYTF.

This clone was picked up one time. This chain links TRBV2 with TRBJ1-5; TRBD1 agrees at 7 bases. The germline V gene has CDR1 SNHLY and CDR2 FYNNEI. This CDR3 contains 12 residues. V shed 7 bases, J shed 5 bases, and the junction held 2 bases outside the gene matches. CDR3 nucleotide sequence: TGTGCCAGCAACAGGGGATATCAGCCCCAGCATTTT. Encoded protein: CASNRGYQPQHF.

The chain links TRBV27 to TRBJ1-2; possible D gene TRBD1, 5 bases. CDR1 MNHEY and CDR2 SMNVEV come from the germline V gene (reference sequence). This CDR3 has 14 amino acids. V lost 2 bases and J 4 bases, leaving 11 bases between the germline ends. CDR3 residues: CASSLLGDSYGYTF. Here the CDR3 DNA reads TGTGCCAGCAGTTTACTTGGGGACTCCTATGGCTACACCTTC.

J is TRBJ2-5 and V is TRBV7-2, with no clear D. The CDR3 covers 13 residues. The V and J ends lost 3 bases and 2 bases respectively, with 7 bases between them. Germline V gene sequence: CDR1 SGHTA, CDR2 FQGNSA. DNA for the CDR3: TGTGCCAGCAGCTTCCCCTGGCAAGAGACCCAGTACTTC. Translated: CASSFPWQETQYF.